The 17 T cell receptor beta chains presented below share a single source sample, sequenced in a study of cytomegalovirus exposure and HLA in healthy donors. The PCR made use of 60 Vbeta and 13 Jbeta primers. The protocol was immunoSEQ multiplex PCR, while the TCRdb copy is restricted to in-frame clones and leaves out a portion. Of some 130,000 clones in the sample, about three quarters were seen once. The sequenced material came from PBMCs. The receptors derive from a woman in her forties in good health and CMV-seronegative.

In regard to this clone: Compared with germline, one end of the junction differs, possibly owing to a read error. DNA for the CDR3: TGTGCCAGCAGTTCAATCACAGCCTCCTCCGAGCAGTACTTC. It specifies CASSSITASSEQYF. This chain links TRBV28 with TRBJ2-7; D not certain. This CDR3 has 14 amino acids. Germline lookup yields CDR1 MDHEN and CDR2 SYDVKM.

This sequence joins TRBV18 and TRBJ1-1; 7 bases line up with TRBD1. CDR3 length: 15 amino acids. V dropped 5 bases and J dropped 1; count of bases not matched to a gene: 7. Germline assignment: CDR1 KGHSH and CDR2 LQKENI. The CDR3 protein is CASSTYRDRNTEAFF. DNA for the CDR3: TGTGCCAGCTCAACGTACCGGGACAGGAACACTGAAGCTTTCTTT.

V usage is TRBV28 and J usage is TRBJ1-1, with a possible D match to TRBD1 (6 bases). The CDR3 extends over 14 amino acids. CDR1 MDHEN and CDR2 SYDVKM come from the germline V gene. Trimming took 0 bases from V and 9 from J, leaving 14 bases between them. CDR3 sequence reads: CASSLWGASPQAFF. CDR3 sequence (DNA): TGTGCCAGCAGTTTATGGGGGGCCTCTCCGCAAGCTTTCTTT.

The chain joins TRBV7-2 to TRBJ1-1; 8 bases align to TRBD1. This CDR3 has 16 residues. Trimming took 5 bases from V and 1 from J; bases not matched to a gene: 9. Germline V gives CDR1 SGHTA, CDR2 FQGNSA. In nucleotides, the CDR3 is TGTGCCAGCAGCCGTGACAGGGGCGGGGGGAACACTGAAGCTTTCTTT. It is translated as CASSRDRGGGNTEAFF.

The chain carries TRBV9 and TRBJ1-1, with D hard to call. The germline V and J ends were trimmed by 7 bases and 3 bases, with 13 bases remaining between them. CDR1 is SGDLS and CDR2 is YYNGEE in the germline V gene. This CDR3 is built from 13 residues. For the CDR3, the DNA is TGTGCCAGCGGTGGTGTCCGGGACACTGAAGCTTTCTTT. Protein sequence: CASGGVRDTEAFF.

The J gene is TRBJ1-6, the V gene TRBV5-1; TRBD1 is a possible D gene (5 bases). CDR1 is SGHRS, CDR2 YFSETQ, per germline. The CDR3 has 14 amino acids. Trimming took off 7 bases at V and 6 bases at J, with 14 bases between the two ends. The CDR3 here is CASGLSDSNSPLHF. CDR3 DNA: TGCGCCAGCGGCCTCTCCGACAGTAATTCACCCCTCCACTTT.

The chain recombines TRBV29-1 with TRBJ1-1; tentatively, D is TRBD1 (5 bases). Germline V lookup: CDR1 SQVTM, CDR2 ANQGSEA. The CDR3 is 14 residues long. Trimming took off 3 bases at V and 0 bases at J, with 11 bases between the two ends. CDR3 coding DNA: TGCAGCGTTGAGCAACAGGCATTGAACACTGAAGCTTTCTTT. Protein product: CSVEQQALNTEAFF. The full variable domain, completed using reference TRBV29-1 and TRBJ1-1, is SAVISQKPSRDICQRGTSLTIQCQVDSQVTMMFWYRQQPGQSLTLIATANQGSEATYESGFVIDKFPISRPNLTFSTLTVSNMSPEDSSIYLCSVEQQALNTEAFFGQGTRLTVV.

This clone occurred a few times. This chain links TRBV10-2 with TRBJ1-2; 7 bases match TRBD1. Germline V gene lookup returns CDR1 WSHSY and CDR2 SAAADI. J gave up 3 bases and V 5 bases, and 3 bases lay outside the gene matches. The CDR3 runs 13 residues. As DNA, the CDR3 is TGCGCCAGCAGTCGACAGGGAGACTATGGCTACACCTTC. Its translation: CASSRQGDYGYTF.

This rearrangement joins TRBV5-1 to TRBJ2-3; 8 bases line up with TRBD2. The CDR3 loop spans 16 amino acids. The V segment lost 5 bases and the J segment 3 bases; nucleotides outside the gene matches: 11. From germline, CDR1 is SGHRS and CDR2 YFSETQ. The CDR3 loop reads CASRQPVTSVTDTQYF. CDR3 in DNA: TGCGCCAGCAGACAACCGGTGACTAGCGTTACAGATACGCAGTATTTT.

There are a few counts of this clone. V and J are TRBV14 and TRBJ1-2; TRBD1 might be the D (5 bases). V was pared by 4 bases and J by 0 bases, with 24 bases between. There are 19 residues in the CDR3. Germline V gene sequence: CDR1 SGHDN, CDR2 FVKESK. CDR3 DNA: TGTGCCAGCAGCCCTCTTAGCGCCGGGGGACTCCAAGCTAACTATGGCTACACCTTC. This encodes CASSPLSAGGLQANYGYTF.

As concerns this clone: One end of the junction does not line up with germline, which may come from a read error. Other DNA sequences in the sample encode the same CDR3. The chain joins TRBV15 to TRBJ1-1; D is unresolved. Germline V lookup: CDR1 LNHNV, CDR2 YYDKDF (reference sequence). The CDR3 is 14 amino acids. Written as DNA, the CDR3 is TGTGCCACCAGCAGAGATCTTGGGCCCACTGAAGCCTTCTTT. Its protein product is CATSRDLGPTEAFF.

The chain joins TRBV28 to TRBJ1-4; no reliable D call. CDR1 and CDR2 (germline): MDHEN, SYDVKM. V was pared by 1 base and J by 7 bases, with 13 bases between. The CDR3 consists of 15 residues. The CDR3: CASSLSGVYSEKLFF. The CDR3 region has the DNA TGTGCCAGCAGTTTATCCGGGGTATATAGTGAAAAACTGTTTTTT.

J is TRBJ2-1 and V is TRBV5-1; 9 bases line up with TRBD1. The CDR3 consists of 18 residues. Trimming removed 2 bases from V and 2 bases from J; junction bases left unmatched: 11. Germline values: CDR1 SGHRS, CDR2 YFSETQ. In DNA form, the CDR3 reads TGCGCCAGCAGCTTCACTGCCCCGGGACAGGGCCCCTACAATGAGCAGTTCTTC. Its protein is CASSFTAPGQGPYNEQFF.

The chain employs TRBV30 and TRBJ2-7, with 11 nucleotides matching TRBD2. J was trimmed by 7 bases and V by 0 bases; bases with no gene match: 8. This CDR3 region has 15 residues. Germline V lookup: CDR1 GTSNPN, CDR2 SVGIG (reference sequence). The CDR3 DNA is TGTGCCTGGAGTGTACAGCTAGCGGGAGGAAAAGAGCAGTACTTC. Translated, it gives CAWSVQLAGGKEQYF.

The chain couples TRBV5-1 to TRBJ2-7; TRBD2 aligns across 7 bases. This CDR3 contains 14 residues. Trimming cost V 4 bases and J 5 bases; bases outside gene matches: 9. CDR1 and CDR2 (germline): SGHRS, YFSETQ. The CDR3 DNA reads TGCGCCAGCAGCCCAGCGGGATGGTCGGACGAGCAGTACTTC. Translation gives CASSPAGWSDEQYF.

In its sample, this clone was seen once. The chain couples TRBV29-1 to TRBJ1-5; D gene ambiguous. Germline CDR1 reads SQVTM; CDR2 reads ANQGSEA. This CDR3 region has 13 residues. Trimming pared 5 bases from V and 2 bases from J, leaving 10 bases between. The CDR3 DNA sequence: TGCAGCGTTCGGGATACGGGCAATCAGCCCCAGCATTTT. Protein sequence: CSVRDTGNQPQHF.

This chain connects TRBV19 to TRBJ2-7, with 11 bases that match TRBD1. The V segment lost 8 bases and the J segment 3 bases; nucleotides outside the gene matches: 6. Germline loops: CDR1 LNHDA, CDR2 SQIVND (reference sequence). The CDR3 has 14 amino acids. The CDR3 loop reads CASAPGQGVYEQYF. DNA for the CDR3: TGTGCCAGTGCCCCGGGACAGGGGGTCTACGAGCAGTACTTC.